This T cell receptor beta chain is from a study of OX40 agonist ivuxolimab in advanced cancers. Study background: The patients' treatment was ivuxolimab, an agonistic anti-OX40 (CD134) antibody.

Overall study findings and caveats: Circulating CD4+ and CD8+ T cells showed clonal expansion by week 6 at 0.1 to 3.0 mg/kg. Antigen targets of the expanded peripheral T cells went undetermined. Normalized expansion of T-cell clones was also low for some nonresponders.

Method: immunoSEQ multiplex PCR; TCRdb's copy keeps in-frame clones and lacks some. Altogether roughly 120,000 clones are present, just under 95% being singletons, with the ten largest covering 0.8% to 1%. Remarks on this clone: Its antigen is unidentified.

The CDR3 consists of 16 residues. V lost 5 bases, J lost 0 bases, and 10 bases stayed unmatched. Germline V lookup: CDR1 WSHSY, CDR2 SAAADI. Sample: CD4+ or CD8+ T cells sorted from blood, taken in a trial of the OX40 agonist ivuxolimab. The rearrangement links TRBV10-2 to TRBJ2-7, with TRBD1 matching 7 bases. This clonotype was obtained from an adult with an advanced solid tumor such as melanoma, head and neck, liver or kidney cancer. CDR3 sequence reads: CASSLGPHRGSYEQYF. Written as DNA, the CDR3 is TGCGCCAGCAGTCTCGGACCCCACAGGGGCTCCTACGAGCAGTACTTC.